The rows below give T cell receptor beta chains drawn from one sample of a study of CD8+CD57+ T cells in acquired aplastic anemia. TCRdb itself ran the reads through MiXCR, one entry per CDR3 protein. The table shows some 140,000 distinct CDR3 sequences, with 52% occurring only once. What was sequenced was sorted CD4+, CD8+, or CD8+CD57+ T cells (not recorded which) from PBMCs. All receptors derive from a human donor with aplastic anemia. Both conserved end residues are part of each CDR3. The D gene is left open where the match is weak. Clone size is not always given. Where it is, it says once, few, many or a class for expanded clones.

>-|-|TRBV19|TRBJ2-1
TGTGCCAGCGAAGGACCGCCGAAGTTCTTC
CASEGPPKFF
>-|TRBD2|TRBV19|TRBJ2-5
TGTGCCAGTAGCCCGGGACTAGCGGGAGGGCAATCTTTGGAGACCCAGTACTTC
CASSPGLAGGQSLETQYF
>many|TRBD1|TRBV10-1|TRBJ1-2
TGCGCCAACCCGCGGAGGGGGCATGGCTACACCTTC
CANPRRGHGYTF
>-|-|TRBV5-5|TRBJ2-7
TGTGCCAGCAGCTGGGGATGGACAGAGACCTACGAGCAGTACTTC
CASSWGWTETYEQYF
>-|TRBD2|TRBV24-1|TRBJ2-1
TGTGCCACCAGTGACTCAATCACTAGCGGGGACAATGAGCAGTTCTTC
CATSDSITSGDNEQFF
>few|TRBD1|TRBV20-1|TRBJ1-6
TGCAGTGCCCGCCGGGGACAGCAGTTCCCCCTCCACTTT
CSARRGQQFPLHF
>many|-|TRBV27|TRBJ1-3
TGTGCCAGCAGTTTTGGAAACACCATATATTTT
CASSFGNTIYF
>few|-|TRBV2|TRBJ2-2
TGTGCCAGCAGAATACAGACTGCGAACACCGGGGAGCTGTTTTTT
CASRIQTANTGELFF
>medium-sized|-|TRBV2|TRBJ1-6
TGTGCCAGCGAGGGATATTCACCCCTCCACTTT
CASEGYSPLHF
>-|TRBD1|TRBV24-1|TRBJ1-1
TGTGCCACCAGTGATTCCAAAGCCGGGACAGCGGAAGCTTTCTTT
CATSDSKAGTAEAFF
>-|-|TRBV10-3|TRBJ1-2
TGTGCCATCAGCACCTTGGGGAACTATGGCTACACCTTC
CAISTLGNYGYTF
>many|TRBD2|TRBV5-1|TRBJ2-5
TGCGCCAGCAGCCTTAGCGGGGGTAGTGGAGAGACCCAGTACTTC
CASSLSGGSGETQYF
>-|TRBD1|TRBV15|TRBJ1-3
TGTGCCACCAGCGCAGGGGGTACTGGAAACACCATATATTTT
CATSAGGTGNTIYF